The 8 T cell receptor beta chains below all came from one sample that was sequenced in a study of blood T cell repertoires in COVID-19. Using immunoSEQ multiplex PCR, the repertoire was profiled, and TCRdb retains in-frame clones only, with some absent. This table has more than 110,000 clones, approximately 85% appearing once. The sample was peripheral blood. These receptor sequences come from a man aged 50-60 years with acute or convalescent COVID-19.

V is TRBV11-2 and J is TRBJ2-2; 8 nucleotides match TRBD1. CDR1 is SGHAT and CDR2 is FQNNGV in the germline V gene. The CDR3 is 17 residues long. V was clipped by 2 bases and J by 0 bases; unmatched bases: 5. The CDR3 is CASSLRSGGANTGELFF. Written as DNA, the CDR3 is TGTGCCAGCAGCTTAAGATCAGGGGGCGCGAACACCGGGGAGCTGTTTTTT.

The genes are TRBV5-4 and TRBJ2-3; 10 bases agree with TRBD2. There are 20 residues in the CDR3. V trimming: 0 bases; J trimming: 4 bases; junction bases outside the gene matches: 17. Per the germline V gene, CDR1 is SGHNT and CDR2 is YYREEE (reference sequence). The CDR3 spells CASSLVVGRASGSGADTQYF. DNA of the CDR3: TGTGCCAGCAGCTTGGTAGTTGGCCGGGCTAGCGGGAGTGGGGCAGATACGCAGTATTTT.

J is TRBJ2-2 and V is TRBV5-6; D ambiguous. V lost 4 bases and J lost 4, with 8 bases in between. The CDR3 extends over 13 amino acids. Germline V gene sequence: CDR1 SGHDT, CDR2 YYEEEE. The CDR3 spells CASSMYSTGELFF. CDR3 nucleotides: TGTGCCAGCAGCATGTACTCCACCGGGGAGCTGTTTTTT. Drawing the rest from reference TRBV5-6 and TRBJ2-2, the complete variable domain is DAGVTQSPTHLIKTRGQQVTLRCSPKSGHDTVSWYQQALGQGPQFIFQYYEEEERQRGNFPDRFSGHQFPNYSSELNVNALLLGDSALYLCASSMYSTGELFFGEGSRLTVL.

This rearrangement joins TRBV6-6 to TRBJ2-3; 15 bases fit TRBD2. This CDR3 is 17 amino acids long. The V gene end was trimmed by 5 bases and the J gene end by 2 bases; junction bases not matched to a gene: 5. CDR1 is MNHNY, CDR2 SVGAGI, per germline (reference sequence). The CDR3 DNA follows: TGTGCCAGCAGTCTAGGACTAGCGGGAGGGTTCACAGATACGCAGTATTTT. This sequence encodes CASSLGLAGGFTDTQYF.

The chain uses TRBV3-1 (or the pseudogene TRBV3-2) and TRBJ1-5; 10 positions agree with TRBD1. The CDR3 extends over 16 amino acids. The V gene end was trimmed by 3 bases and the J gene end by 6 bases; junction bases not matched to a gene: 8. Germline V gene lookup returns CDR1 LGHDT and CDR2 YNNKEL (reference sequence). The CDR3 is CASSHSDRGQVQPQHF. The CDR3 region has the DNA TGTGCCAGCAGCCACTCAGACAGGGGGCAGGTTCAGCCCCAGCATTTT.

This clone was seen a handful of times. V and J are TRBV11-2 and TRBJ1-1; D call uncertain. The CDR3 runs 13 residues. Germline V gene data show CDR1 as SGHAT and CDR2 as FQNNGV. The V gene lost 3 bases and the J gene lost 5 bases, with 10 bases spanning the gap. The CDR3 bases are TGTGCCAGCAGCTTGTCGGAGGAAACTGAAGCTTTCTTT. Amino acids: CASSLSEETEAFF. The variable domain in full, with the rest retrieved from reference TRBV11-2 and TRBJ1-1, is EAGVAQSPRYKIIEKRQSVAFWCNPISGHATLYWYQQILGQGPKLLIQFQNNGVVDDSQLPKDRFSAERLKGVDSTLKIQPAKLEDSAVYLCASSLSEETEAFFGQGTRLTVV.

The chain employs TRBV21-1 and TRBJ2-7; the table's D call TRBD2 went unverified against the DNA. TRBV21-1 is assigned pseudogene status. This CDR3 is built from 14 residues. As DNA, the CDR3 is TGTGCCAGCAGCAAAGCGACTATTTCCTACGAGCAGTACTTC. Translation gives CASSKATISYEQYF.

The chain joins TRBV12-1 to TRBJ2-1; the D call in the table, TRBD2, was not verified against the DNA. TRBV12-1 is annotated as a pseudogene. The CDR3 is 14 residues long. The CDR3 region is CASSPLRRDNEQFF. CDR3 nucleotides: TGTGCCAGCAGCCCTCTAAGGAGAGACAATGAGCAGTTCTTC.